This T cell receptor (beta chain) was found in a study of blood T cells in healthy people across ages. Study-level points and caveats: Total diversity from one million sequenced T cells was likely underestimated. Unsorted PBMC input precluded a conclusive naive versus antigen-experienced comparison.

CDR1 and CDR2 (germline): SGHTA, FQGNSA. This CDR3 has 15 amino acids. The ends were cut back, 5 bases at V and 5 bases at J, with 18 bases in the middle. Together with a sample-barcoded 5' primer, a J-beta primer mix was included in a second PCR lasting about 7 to 11 cycles. TCRdb reprocessed the 5' RACE reads with MiXCR, giving one entry per CDR3 protein. This sample has over 700,000 distinct CDR3 sequences, with around half found just once. Details on this clonotype: Its specificity is not known.

Sequences were obtained from blood. The chain carries TRBV7-2 and TRBJ2-5; maybe TRBD2 (6 bases). The receptor's source is an elderly man in good health. CDR3 residues: CASSIRPRLVETQYF. The CDR3 DNA is TGTGCCAGCAGCATAAGGCCCAGACTAGTCGAGACCCAGTACTTC.